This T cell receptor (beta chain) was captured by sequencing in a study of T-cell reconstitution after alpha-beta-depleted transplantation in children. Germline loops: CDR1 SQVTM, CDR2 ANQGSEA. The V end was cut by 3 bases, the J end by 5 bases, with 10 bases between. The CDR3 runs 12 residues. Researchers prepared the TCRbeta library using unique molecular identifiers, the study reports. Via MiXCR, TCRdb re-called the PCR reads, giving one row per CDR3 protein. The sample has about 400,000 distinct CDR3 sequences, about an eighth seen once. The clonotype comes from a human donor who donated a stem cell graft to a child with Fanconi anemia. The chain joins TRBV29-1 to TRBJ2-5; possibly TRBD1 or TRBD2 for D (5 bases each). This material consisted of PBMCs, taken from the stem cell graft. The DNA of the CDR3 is TGCAGCGTTGAGTCAGGGAGCGAGACCCAGTACTTC. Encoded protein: CSVESGSETQYF.